These 21 T cell receptor beta chains were all obtained from the same sample, sequenced in a study of shared clonotypes between healthy human individuals. The table came from immunoSEQ multiplex PCR; TCRdb's copy has only in-frame clones and leaves some out. The table shows 2 million to 3 million clones, with about 92% occurring only once. The source material was naive CD4+ T cells sorted from blood. Described subset: CD45RA+ positively selected. The receptors derive from a man younger than 35 in good health.

This chain joins TRBV5-4 and TRBJ2-5; no clear D gene. CDR3 length equals 12 residues. Trimming left V 4 bases short and J 2 bases short, with 6 bases between. CDR1 is SGHNT, CDR2 YYREEE, per germline (reference sequence). CDR3 protein: CASSQTQETQYF. The CDR3 DNA is TGTGCCAGCAGCCAAACGCAAGAGACCCAGTACTTC.

This clone was picked up a small number of times. J is TRBJ1-3 and V is TRBV9; D perhaps matches TRBD1 (6 bases). The V end was cut by 4 bases, the J end by 4 bases, with 18 bases between. This CDR3 is built from 16 residues. From germline, CDR1 is SGDLS and CDR2 YYNGEE. The CDR3 reads CASSPSTGVAGNTIYF. DNA for the CDR3: TGTGCCAGCAGCCCATCGACAGGAGTTGCCGGAAACACCATATATTTT.

This clone was seen a single time. The rearrangement links TRBV6-1 to TRBJ2-3; 11 bases agree with TRBD2. Trimming removed 1 base from V and 0 bases from J; junction bases left unmatched: 9. Germline V gene lookup returns CDR1 MNHNS and CDR2 SASEGT. The CDR3 runs 19 residues. The CDR3 region has the DNA TGTGCCAGCAGTGAAGGGCTAGCGGGAGGACTGAGGAGCACAGATACGCAGTATTTT. Its protein is CASSEGLAGGLRSTDTQYF.

This clone showed up just once. The rearrangement uses TRBV30 and TRBJ2-5; 8 nucleotides align to TRBD2. J was trimmed by 4 bases and V by 5 bases; bases with no gene match: 6. The CDR3 runs to 13 residues. Germline-derived CDR1 and CDR2 are GTSNPN and SVGIG (reference sequence). As DNA, the CDR3 is TGTGCCTGGTCCCCGGGGGGGTCAGAGACCCAGTACTTC. Amino acid sequence: CAWSPGGSETQYF.

The chain employs TRBV5-6 and TRBJ1-1; TRBD1 agrees at 7 bases. After removal of 4 bases from V and 4 bases from J, the junction contained 10 bases not matched to a gene. The germline CDR1 and CDR2 sequences are SGHDT and YYEEEE. The CDR3 is made up of 15 amino acids. The CDR3 nucleotides read TGTGCCAGCAGCATCCCTAACCGGGACAGCACTGAAGCTTTCTTT. Its protein product is CASSIPNRDSTEAFF.

The chain recombines TRBV5-1 with TRBJ2-5; no reliable D call. There are 15 residues in the CDR3. Deletions cut 0 bases from V and 1 base from J, with 10 bases between. Per germline, CDR1 SGHRS and CDR2 YFSETQ. The CDR3 spells CASSLATAVQETQYF. The CDR3 region has the DNA TGCGCCAGCAGCTTGGCAACGGCCGTCCAAGAGACCCAGTACTTC.

CDR3 bases: TGTGCCAGCAGTTACTCGGGGAATTTGCAGCCAGATACGCAGTATTTT. Its translation is CASSYSGNLQPDTQYF. The gene calls are TRBV6-5 and TRBJ2-3; D is ambiguous. The CDR3 sequence is 16 residues long. The germline CDR1 and CDR2 sequences are MNHEY and SVGAGI. Trimming took off 0 bases at V and 4 bases at J, with 14 bases between the two ends.

The chain is built from TRBV10-3 and TRBJ1-4; the match to TRBD1 covers 7 bases. Trimming removed 4 bases from V and 2 bases from J; junction bases left unmatched: 1. Germline CDR1 is ENHRY and CDR2 is SYGVKD. This CDR3 region has 14 residues. CDR3 DNA sequence: TGTGCCATCAGTGGACAGGGTACTAATGAAAAACTGTTTTTT. Translating gives CAISGQGTNEKLFF.

The chain uses TRBV6-5 and TRBJ1-1; D is unclear. Per germline, CDR1 MNHEY and CDR2 SVGAGI. The CDR3 spans 14 residues. V was trimmed by 0 bases and J by 2 bases, leaving 7 bases between them. The CDR3 DNA is TGTGCCAGCAGTTACTCGTCCCTTAACACTGAAGCTTTCTTT. Translation gives CASSYSSLNTEAFF.

The rearrangement joins TRBV29-1 to TRBJ2-3; TRBD2 agrees at 8 bases. Germline CDR1 is SQVTM and CDR2 is ANQGSEA. This CDR3 spans 13 amino acids. Unmatched junction bases numbered 7, after V lost 5 bases and J lost 6 bases. In nucleotides, the CDR3 is TGCAGCGTTTTACGGGGGGGCGTGGATACGCAGTATTTT. Its translation: CSVLRGGVDTQYF.

CDR3 loop: CASSRPGTGDGNTIYF. Written as DNA, the CDR3 is TGCGCCAGCAGCCGACCCGGGACAGGGGATGGAAACACCATATATTTT. The chain is built from TRBV4-1 and TRBJ1-3; 10 bases are shared with TRBD1. CDR3 size: 16 residues. V was pared by 4 bases and J by 3 bases, with 6 bases of the junction left unmatched. The V gene's germline CDR1 is MGHRA and CDR2 YSYEKL.

This sequence joins TRBV2 and TRBJ2-6, with D tentatively TRBD2 (5 bases). With 3 bases removed from V and 4 bases from J, the gap between germline ends came to 7 bases. Germline V CDR1 and CDR2: SNHLY, FYNNEI. This CDR3 contains 14 residues. CDR3 nucleotide sequence: TGTGCCAGCAGTGAGGACTGGGGGGCCAACGTCCTGACTTTC. As protein: CASSEDWGANVLTF.

J is TRBJ1-1 and V is TRBV2; no clear D gene. V lost 7 bases and J lost 9, with 15 bases in between. CDR3 length equals 12 residues. CDR1 and CDR2 (germline): SNHLY, FYNNEI. CDR3 region: CASNFETVKAFF. The CDR3 DNA reads as TGTGCCAGCAACTTCGAGACCGTAAAAGCTTTCTTT. Using reference TRBV2 and TRBJ1-1 for the parts outside the CDR3, the full variable domain is EPEVTQTPSHQVTQMGQEVILRCVPISNHLYFYWYRQILGQKVEFLVSFYNNEISEKSEIFDDQFSVERPDGSNFTLKIRSTKLEDSAMYFCASNFETVKAFFGQGTRLTVV.

Comments on this clone: The same CDR3 also results from other DNA sequences found in this sample. The chain recombines TRBV2 with TRBJ1-6; the D gene is possibly TRBD1 (5 bases). CDR1 and CDR2 (germline): SNHLY, FYNNEI. The CDR3 extends over 11 amino acids. Trimming took off 6 bases at V and 9 bases at J, with 6 bases between the two ends. DNA for the CDR3: TGTGCCAGCAGGGGGGGTTCACCCCTCCACTTT. This translates into CASRGGSPLHF.

On this clone: The sample carries other DNA sequences with the same CDR3. This chain uses TRBV18 with TRBJ1-3, with 8 bases identical to TRBD1. The ends lost 6 bases at V and 3 bases at J; junction bases unmatched: 4. Germline CDR1 KGHSH, CDR2 LQKENI. CDR3 size: 14 residues. The CDR3 loop reads CASSRTGNGNTIYF. The DNA of the CDR3 is TGTGCCAGCTCCCGGACAGGGAATGGAAACACCATATATTTT.

The genes are TRBV30 and TRBJ1-1; D unresolved. This CDR3 has 15 amino acids. Between the trimmed V and J ends, which lost 2 bases and 4 bases, there was a span of 17 bases. Germline values: CDR1 GTSNPN, CDR2 SVGIG (reference sequence). The CDR3 protein is CAWSPPLSPGTEAFF. CDR3 bases: TGTGCCTGGAGTCCGCCCCTATCACCAGGCACTGAAGCTTTCTTT.

V is TRBV7-8 and J is TRBJ1-1; 7 positions match TRBD1. The CDR3 sequence is 14 residues long. Per germline, CDR1 SGHVS and CDR2 FQNEAQ. V was pared by 2 bases and J by 5 bases, with 5 bases of the junction left unmatched. The CDR3 sequence: CASSLLQQGTEAFF. The CDR3 DNA reads as TGTGCCAGCAGCTTACTACAACAGGGGACTGAAGCTTTCTTT.

The chain uses TRBV5-6 and TRBJ2-5; 7 bases are shared with TRBD2. Germline CDR1 reads SGHDT; CDR2 reads YYEEEE. V was pared by 1 base and J by 5 bases, with 5 bases of the junction left unmatched. The CDR3 covers 14 residues. The CDR3 nucleotides are TGTGCCAGCAGCTTGAATGGGGAGGGGGAGACCCAGTACTTC. It translates to CASSLNGEGETQYF.

The CDR3 bases are TGTGCCAGCAGCTCCCCCGGCTTCCACGAGCAGTACTTC. Translated: CASSSPGFHEQYF. This rearrangement joins TRBV11-2 to TRBJ2-7; D is ambiguous. CDR3 size: 13 residues. V shed 4 bases and J shed 5 bases, with 12 bases lying between them. Germline V gene lookup returns CDR1 SGHAT and CDR2 FQNNGV.

The chain carries TRBV15 and TRBJ1-3; TRBD1 aligns across 7 bases. The CDR3 covers 15 residues. Per the germline V gene, CDR1 is LNHNV and CDR2 is YYDKDF (reference sequence). V was clipped by 3 bases and J by 0 bases; unmatched bases: 2. CDR3 nucleotides: TGTGCCACCAGCAGGGGGACAGACTCTGGAAACACCATATATTTT. The encoded protein is CATSRGTDSGNTIYF.

The V gene is TRBV11-2, the J gene TRBJ2-1; maybe TRBD2 (5 bases). CDR1 SGHAT and CDR2 FQNNGV come from the germline V gene. The CDR3 runs 15 residues. Between the trimmed V and J ends, which lost 0 bases and 4 bases, there was a span of 10 bases. The CDR3 region has the DNA TGTGCCAGCAGCTTAGATCGGGGAATGTACAATGAGCAGTTCTTC. Translated, it gives CASSLDRGMYNEQFF.